This T cell receptor (beta chain) was documented in a study of T cells in Graves' hyperthyroidism and ophthalmopathy. Amplification targeted TCR beta CDR3 regions from RNA transcripts. The primer set for the first-round RT-PCR of the TCR CDR3 was HTBI. TCRdb fed the multiplex PCR reads into MiXCR, producing one record per CDR3 protein. This table holds about 620,000 distinct CDR3 sequences, roughly 15% found once. With 2 bases clipped from V and 5 bases from J, the junction kept 7 bases outside the gene matches. In germline, CDR1 is MNHEY, CDR2 SVGEGT. This CDR3 region has 16 residues. This chain uses TRBV6-2 or TRBV6-3 with TRBJ1-5; 9 bases agree with TRBD1. The sequenced sample was blood. This TCR derives from a woman aged 25 to 45 with Graves' hyperthyroidism. The CDR3, as DNA: TGTGCCAGCAGTTACCCGGACAGGGGTCGTTATCAGCCCCAGCATTTT. Translating it yields CASSYPDRGRYQPQHF.